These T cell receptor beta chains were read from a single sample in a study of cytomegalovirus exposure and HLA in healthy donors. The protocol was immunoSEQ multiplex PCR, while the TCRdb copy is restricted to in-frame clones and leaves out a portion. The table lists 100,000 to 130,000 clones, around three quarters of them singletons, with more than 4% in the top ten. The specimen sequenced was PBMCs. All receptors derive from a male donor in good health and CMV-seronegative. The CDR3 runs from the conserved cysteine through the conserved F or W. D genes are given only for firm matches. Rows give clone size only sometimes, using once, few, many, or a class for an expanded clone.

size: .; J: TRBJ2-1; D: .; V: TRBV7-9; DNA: TGTGCCAGCAGCCCGGGCAGGGGCCCCTACAATGAGCAGTTCTTC; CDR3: CASSPGRGPYNEQFF
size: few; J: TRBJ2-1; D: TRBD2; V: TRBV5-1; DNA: TGCGCCAGCGGCCTGGGACTAGCGGGATACAATGAGCAGTTCTTC; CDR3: CASGLGLAGYNEQFF
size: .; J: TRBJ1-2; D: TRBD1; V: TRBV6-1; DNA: TGTGCCAGCAGTGACCTCTACAGGGGGTCCGACTATGGCTACACCTTC; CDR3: CASSDLYRGSDYGYTF
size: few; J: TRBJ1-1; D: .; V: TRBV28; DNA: TGTGCCAGCATCACCCCAGTGAACACTGAAGCTTTCTTT; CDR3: CASITPVNTEAFF
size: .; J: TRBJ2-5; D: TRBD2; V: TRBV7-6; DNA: TGTGCCAGCAGCTTATTGGGGCAACTAGCGGGAGGGAGAGAGACCCAGTACTTC; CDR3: CASSLLGQLAGGRETQYF
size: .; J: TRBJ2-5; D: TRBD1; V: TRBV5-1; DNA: TGCGCCAGCAGGCCGGAGGACAGGGCCGTGGAGACCCAGTACTTC; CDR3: CASRPEDRAVETQYF
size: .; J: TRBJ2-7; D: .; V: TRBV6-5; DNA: TGTGCCAGCTCCCGAGGACAGAACTCCTACGAGCAGTACTTC; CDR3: CASSRGQNSYEQYF
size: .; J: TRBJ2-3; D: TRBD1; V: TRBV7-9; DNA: TGTGCCAGCAGCTTACAGGGGGCTAGCACAGATACGCAGTATTTT; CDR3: CASSLQGASTDTQYF
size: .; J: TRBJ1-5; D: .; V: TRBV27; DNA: TGTGCCAGCAGTAAACCGGGTCAGCCCCAGCATTTT; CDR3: CASSKPGQPQHF
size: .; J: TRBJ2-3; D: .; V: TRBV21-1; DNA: TGTGCCAGCAGCCAAAGGACTAGCGGCCCTAGCACAGATACGCAGTATTTT; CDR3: CASSQRTSGPSTDTQYF
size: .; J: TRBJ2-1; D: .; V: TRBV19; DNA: TGTGCCAGTAGTACCCCACCCAGTTACAATGAGCAGTTCTTC; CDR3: CASSTPPSYNEQFF
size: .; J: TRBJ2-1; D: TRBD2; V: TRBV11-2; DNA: TGTGCCAGCAGCCGGACTAGCGGGAGTGTTAATGAGCAGTTCTTC; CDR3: CASSRTSGSVNEQFF
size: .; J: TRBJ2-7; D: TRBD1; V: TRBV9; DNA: TGTGCCAGCAGCGTAGATCCAGGACAGGCTTACGAGCAGTACTTC; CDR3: CASSVDPGQAYEQYF
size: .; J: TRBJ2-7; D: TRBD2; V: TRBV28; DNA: TGTGCCAGCAGTCTCCGACCCGGGGGACTAGCGAGCTCCTACGAGCAGTACTTC; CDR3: CASSLRPGGLASSYEQYF
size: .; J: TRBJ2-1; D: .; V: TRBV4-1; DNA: TGCGCCAGCAGCAAACAAAGCGGGTCGCAGTTCTTC; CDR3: CASSKQSGSQFF
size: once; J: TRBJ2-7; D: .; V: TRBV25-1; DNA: TGTGCCAGCAAACCACCTTCGGGGTACGAGCAGTACTTC; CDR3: CASKPPSGYEQYF
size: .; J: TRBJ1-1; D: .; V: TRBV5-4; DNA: TGTGCCAGCAGCGCGCGAGGGTGCACTGAAGCTTTCTTT; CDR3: CASSARGCTEAFF
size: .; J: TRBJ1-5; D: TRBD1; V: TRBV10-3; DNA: TGTGCCATCAGTGGGACAGGGGACAATCAGCCCCGGCATTTT; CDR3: CAISGTGDNQPRHF
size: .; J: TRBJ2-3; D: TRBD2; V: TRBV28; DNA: TGTGCCAGCAGTCCCGGGACTAGCGGGAGTACAGATACGCAGTATTTT; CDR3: CASSPGTSGSTDTQYF
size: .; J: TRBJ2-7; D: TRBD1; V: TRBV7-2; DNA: TGTGCCAGCAGCTTGACAGGGAACTACGAGCAGTACTTC; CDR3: CASSLTGNYEQYF